Detailed here is one T cell receptor (beta chain). What it recognizes is unknown. The data were obtained in a study of regulatory T cells in long-lasting Graves disease. Study-wide points: Favoring TRBV28, TRBJ1-2 and TRBJ2-5 was a feature seen in persistent disease.

Library construction for TCR beta used iRepertoire HTBI primers and Arm-PCR of CDR3 regions. In the original processing: Gene usage covered 62 TRBV and 14 TRBJ segments. TCRdb passed the multiplex PCR reads through MiXCR, listing each CDR3 protein once. The V and J calls were determined by TCRdb, not by the authors. This sample carries approximately 360,000 distinct CDR3 sequences, 12% of them seen once, and the ten largest clones take around 18%. As to time point: newly diagnosed GD, antithyroid drugs for less than 3 months. RNA from PBMCs was the source of the TCR library. Xi'an, China, was home to the endocrinology department that provided patients. CDR1 and CDR2 from the germline V gene are MGHDK and SYGVNS. Trimming took 6 bases from V and 0 from J, leaving 14 bases between them. The CDR3 is made up of 15 amino acids. This sample was shared with a second study, whose subject was T cells in Graves' hyperthyroidism and ophthalmopathy. From that study: Peripheral blood also featured most of the thyroid clonotypes expanded above 0.001.

V and J are TRBV25-1 and TRBJ1-2; a possible D gene is TRBD1 (5 bases). The TCR comes from a woman aged 18-29 years with Graves disease. The sequencing here drew on peripheral blood mononuclear cells (PBMCs), taken at new diagnosis, from a patient treated with antithyroid drugs. In DNA, the CDR3 is TGTGCCAGCAGCCCAGCTGGGGGAGCTAACTATGGCTACACCTTC. Translation: CASSPAGGANYGYTF.